This T cell receptor beta chain was identified in a study of technical replicates of blood from several donors. Sequenced by immunoSEQ multiplex PCR; TCRdb stores in-frame clones only, minus some. The sample includes 65,000 to 85,000 clones, more than 95% of them seen just once. This clonotype was sampled from a human donor in good health. Sequencing was carried out using T cells isolated from PBMCs.

The CDR3: CASSLEPPGRNYGYTF. In DNA form, the CDR3 reads TGTGCCAGCAGCTTAGAACCCCCTGGGAGAAACTATGGCTACACCTTC. The genes are TRBV7-8 and TRBJ1-2; D call uncertain. V gave up 1 base and J gave up 2 bases, with 14 bases separating them. The CDR3 runs 16 residues. The germline CDR1 and CDR2 sequences are SGHVS and FQNEAQ.